The clone carrying this TCR beta chain was found a few times. The data were obtained in a study of OX40 agonist ivuxolimab in advanced cancers. The table came from immunoSEQ multiplex PCR; TCRdb's copy has only in-frame clones and leaves some out. The sample yields 70,000 to 75,000 clones, around 80% seen once. V was shortened by 6 bases and J by 1 base, with 22 bases between the two germline ends. Germline CDR1 reads KGHSH; CDR2 reads LQKENI. The CDR3 runs to 18 residues. The chain employs TRBV18 and TRBJ1-3; possible D gene TRBD1, 5 bases. The sequence was obtained from an adult with an advanced solid tumor such as melanoma, head and neck, liver or kidney cancer. Source: CD4+ or CD8+ T cells sorted from blood, taken in a trial of the OX40 agonist ivuxolimab. The DNA of the CDR3 is TGTGCCAGCTCCCCCACTCGGCCAGGGTTGGTATCTGGAAACACCATATATTTT. It is translated as CASSPTRPGLVSGNTIYF.